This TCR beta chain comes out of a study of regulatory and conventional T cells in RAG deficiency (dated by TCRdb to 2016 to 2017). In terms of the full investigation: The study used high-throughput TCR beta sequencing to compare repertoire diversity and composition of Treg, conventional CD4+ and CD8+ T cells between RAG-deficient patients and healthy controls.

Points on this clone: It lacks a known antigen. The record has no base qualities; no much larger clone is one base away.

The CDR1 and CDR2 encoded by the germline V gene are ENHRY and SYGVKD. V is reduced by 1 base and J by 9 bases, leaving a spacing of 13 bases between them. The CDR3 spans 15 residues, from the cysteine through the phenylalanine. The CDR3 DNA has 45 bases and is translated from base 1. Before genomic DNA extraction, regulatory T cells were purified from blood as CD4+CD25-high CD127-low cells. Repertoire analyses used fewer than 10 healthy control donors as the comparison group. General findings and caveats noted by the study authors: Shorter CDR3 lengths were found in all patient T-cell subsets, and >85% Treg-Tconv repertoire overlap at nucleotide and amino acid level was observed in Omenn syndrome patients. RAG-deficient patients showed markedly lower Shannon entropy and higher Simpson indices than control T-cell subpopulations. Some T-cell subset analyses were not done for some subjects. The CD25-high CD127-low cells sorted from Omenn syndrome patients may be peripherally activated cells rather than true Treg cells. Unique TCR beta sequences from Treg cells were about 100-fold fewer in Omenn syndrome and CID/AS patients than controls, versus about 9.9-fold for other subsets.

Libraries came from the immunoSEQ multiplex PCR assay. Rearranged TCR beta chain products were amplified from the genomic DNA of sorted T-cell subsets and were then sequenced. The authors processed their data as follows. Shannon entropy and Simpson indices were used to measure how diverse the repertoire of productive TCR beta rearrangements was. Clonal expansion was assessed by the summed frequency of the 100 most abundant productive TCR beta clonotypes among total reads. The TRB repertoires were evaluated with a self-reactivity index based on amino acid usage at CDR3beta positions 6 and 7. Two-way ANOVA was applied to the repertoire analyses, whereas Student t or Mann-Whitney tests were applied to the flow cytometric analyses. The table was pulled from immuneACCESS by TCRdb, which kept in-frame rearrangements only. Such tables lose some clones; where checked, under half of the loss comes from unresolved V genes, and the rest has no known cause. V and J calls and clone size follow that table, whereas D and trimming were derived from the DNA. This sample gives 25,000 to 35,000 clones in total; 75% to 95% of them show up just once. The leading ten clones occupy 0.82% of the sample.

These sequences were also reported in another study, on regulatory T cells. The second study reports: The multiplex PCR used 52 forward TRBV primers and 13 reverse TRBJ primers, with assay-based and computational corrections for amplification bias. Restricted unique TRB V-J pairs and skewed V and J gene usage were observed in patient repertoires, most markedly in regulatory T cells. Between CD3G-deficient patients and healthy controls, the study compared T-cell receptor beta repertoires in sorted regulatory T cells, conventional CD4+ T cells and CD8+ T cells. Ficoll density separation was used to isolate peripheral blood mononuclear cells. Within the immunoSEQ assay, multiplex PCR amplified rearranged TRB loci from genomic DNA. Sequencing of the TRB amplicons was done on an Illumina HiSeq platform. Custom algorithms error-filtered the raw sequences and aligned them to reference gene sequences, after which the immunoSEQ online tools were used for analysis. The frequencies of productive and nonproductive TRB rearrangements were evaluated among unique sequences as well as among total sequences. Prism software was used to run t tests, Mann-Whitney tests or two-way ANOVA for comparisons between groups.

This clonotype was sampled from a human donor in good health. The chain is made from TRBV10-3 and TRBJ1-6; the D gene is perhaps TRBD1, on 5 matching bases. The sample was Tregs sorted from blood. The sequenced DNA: TGTGCCATCAGTGAGTTCTTGGCGGGGGGTTCACCCCTCCACTTT. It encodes CAISEFLAGGSPLHF.